These T cell receptor beta chains were read from a single sample in a study of blood T cells in healthy people across ages. Using its own MiXCR run on the 5' RACE reads, TCRdb lists one record per CDR3 protein. The sample includes about 780,000 distinct CDR3 sequences, roughly 60% seen only once; the top ten take about a quarter. Sequenced input: blood. The receptors come from a man under 40 in good health. CDR3s include the opening cysteine and the closing phenylalanine or tryptophan. D genes are given only for firm matches. Clone size is given for some rows only: seen once, a few or many times, or a class if the clone is expanded.

d_gene: NA; v_gene: TRBV7-2; abundance: few; j_gene: TRBJ1-5; CDR3nt: TGTGCCAGCAGTCCCCAGGGGACTGGCAATCAGCCCCAGCATTTT; CDR3aa: CASSPQGTGNQPQHF
d_gene: NA; v_gene: TRBV2; abundance: NA; j_gene: TRBJ1-2; CDR3nt: TGTGCCAGCAGTGACGACATTCCCAATGGCTACACCTTC; CDR3aa: CASSDDIPNGYTF
d_gene: NA; v_gene: TRBV7-2; abundance: many; j_gene: TRBJ2-5; CDR3nt: TGTGCCAGCAGTTCCGCTGAGACCCAGTACTTC; CDR3aa: CASSSAETQYF
d_gene: NA; v_gene: TRBV6-6; abundance: NA; j_gene: TRBJ1-4; CDR3nt: TGTGCCAGCACCTCAGGGGTCTCGGTCGATAATGAAAAACTGTTTTTT; CDR3aa: CASTSGVSVDNEKLFF
d_gene: TRBD2; v_gene: TRBV9; abundance: NA; j_gene: TRBJ2-2; CDR3nt: TGTGCCAGCAACCCGGGACTAGCGGGATCCGGGGAGCTGTTTTTT; CDR3aa: CASNPGLAGSGELFF
d_gene: NA; v_gene: TRBV12-3/TRBV12-4; abundance: many; j_gene: TRBJ2-1; CDR3nt: TGTGCCAGCACCGATCCTGGGGGAGCTCAGTTCTTC; CDR3aa: CASTDPGGAQFF
d_gene: NA; v_gene: TRBV27; abundance: NA; j_gene: TRBJ2-3; CDR3nt: TGTGCCAGCAGCCTTGGACGCGGCAAGGGAGATACGCAGTATTTT; CDR3aa: CASSLGRGKGDTQYF
d_gene: TRBD2; v_gene: TRBV29-1; abundance: few; j_gene: TRBJ2-3; CDR3nt: TGCAGCGCCCCACCGGGGGGGATCGCAGATACGCAGTATTTT; CDR3aa: CSAPPGGIADTQYF
d_gene: NA; v_gene: TRBV29-1; abundance: NA; j_gene: TRBJ1-1; CDR3nt: TGCAGCGTTACCGGGATATCTGAAGCTTTCTTT; CDR3aa: CSVTGISEAFF
d_gene: NA; v_gene: TRBV5-1; abundance: NA; j_gene: TRBJ1-2; CDR3nt: TGCGCCAGCAGCTTGGGGGGGACTGAGTCCTATGGCTGCACCTTC; CDR3aa: CASSLGGTESYGCTF
d_gene: NA; v_gene: TRBV3-1; abundance: once; j_gene: TRBJ2-3; CDR3nt: TGTGCCAGCAGCCAATCGGGAGCTACAGATACGCAGTATTTT; CDR3aa: CASSQSGATDTQYF
d_gene: NA; v_gene: TRBV5-1; abundance: NA; j_gene: TRBJ1-1; CDR3nt: TGCGCCAGCAGGGGGATAAGAGTGGAAGCTTTCTTT; CDR3aa: CASRGIRVEAFF
d_gene: TRBD1; v_gene: TRBV12-3/TRBV12-4; abundance: NA; j_gene: TRBJ2-1; CDR3nt: TGTGCCAGCACCAAGGGGGCAGGCCCCAATGAGCAGTTCTTC; CDR3aa: CASTKGAGPNEQFF
d_gene: NA; v_gene: TRBV7-8; abundance: NA; j_gene: TRBJ2-7; CDR3nt: TGTGCCAGCAGCTTATACTACCCGACCTACGAGCAGTACTTC; CDR3aa: CASSLYYPTYEQYF
d_gene: NA; v_gene: TRBV18; abundance: NA; j_gene: TRBJ2-4; CDR3nt: TGTGCCAGCTCACCGGACAGTGGGTCGTTCATTCAGTACTTC; CDR3aa: CASSPDSGSFIQYF
d_gene: TRBD1; v_gene: TRBV4-3; abundance: few; j_gene: TRBJ2-7; CDR3nt: TGCGCCAGCAGCCAGAGGACAGGCGTCTACGAGCAGTACTTC; CDR3aa: CASSQRTGVYEQYF
d_gene: TRBD2; v_gene: TRBV9; abundance: once; j_gene: TRBJ2-2; CDR3nt: TGTGCCAGCAGCGTTAGCGGGGGAGGGGTCACCGGGGAGCTGTTTTTT; CDR3aa: CASSVSGGGVTGELFF
d_gene: TRBD1; v_gene: TRBV2; abundance: NA; j_gene: TRBJ2-5; CDR3nt: TGTGCCAGCAGGGACTTCGGGACAGCAGACCAAGAGACCCAGTACTTC; CDR3aa: CASRDFGTADQETQYF
d_gene: NA; v_gene: TRBV4-1; abundance: NA; j_gene: TRBJ2-1; CDR3nt: TGCGCCAGCAGCCAAAGGTTGGGGGGAGGTCCGGATGAGCAGTTCTTC; CDR3aa: CASSQRLGGGPDEQFF
d_gene: TRBD2; v_gene: TRBV6-5; abundance: NA; j_gene: TRBJ2-3; CDR3nt: TGTGCCAGCAGTTACGAGGCGGGGGGGCGAGATACGCAGTATTTT; CDR3aa: CASSYEAGGRDTQYF
d_gene: TRBD1; v_gene: TRBV14; abundance: NA; j_gene: TRBJ2-7; CDR3nt: TGTGCCAGCATGGGGACAGGCTCCTACGAGCAGTACTTC; CDR3aa: CASMGTGSYEQYF
d_gene: NA; v_gene: TRBV20-1; abundance: NA; j_gene: TRBJ2-7; CDR3nt: TGCAGTGCTAGCGGGGGCGTTTCACCCTACGAGCAGTACTTC; CDR3aa: CSASGGVSPYEQYF
d_gene: NA; v_gene: TRBV20-1; abundance: NA; j_gene: TRBJ2-1; CDR3nt: TGCAGTGCTAGTAGGGGGGCAAACAATGAGCAGTTCTTC; CDR3aa: CSASRGANNEQFF
d_gene: TRBD2; v_gene: TRBV7-9; abundance: few; j_gene: TRBJ2-3; CDR3nt: TGTGCCAGCAGTCCAAGCGGGGAATCCACAGATACGCAGTATTTT; CDR3aa: CASSPSGESTDTQYF
d_gene: NA; v_gene: TRBV9; abundance: NA; j_gene: TRBJ2-3; CDR3nt: TGTGCCAGCAGCGTAGCACAGGCAGGGGACCGGCAGACGCAGTATTTT; CDR3aa: CASSVAQAGDRQTQYF
d_gene: TRBD2; v_gene: TRBV20-1; abundance: NA; j_gene: TRBJ2-5; CDR3nt: TGCAGTGCCCGCGACCCCTTCACGGGGGGTTACCAAGAGACCCAGTACTTC; CDR3aa: CSARDPFTGGYQETQYF
d_gene: NA; v_gene: TRBV14; abundance: NA; j_gene: TRBJ2-7; CDR3nt: TGTGCCAGCAGCCAAGTAGGCCGGGGCTACGAGCAGTACTTC; CDR3aa: CASSQVGRGYEQYF
d_gene: NA; v_gene: TRBV29-1; abundance: few; j_gene: TRBJ2-7; CDR3nt: TGCAGCGTGGTGACCCGCTCCTACGAGCAGTACTTC; CDR3aa: CSVVTRSYEQYF
d_gene: TRBD1; v_gene: TRBV9; abundance: NA; j_gene: TRBJ2-7; CDR3nt: TGTGCCAGCAGCGTAGGGGCAGGGGGCTTCAACGAGCAGTACTTC; CDR3aa: CASSVGAGGFNEQYF
d_gene: NA; v_gene: TRBV5-1; abundance: NA; j_gene: TRBJ2-4; CDR3nt: TGCGCCAGCAGCCCATCCGGGGGCAAAAACATTCAGTACTTC; CDR3aa: CASSPSGGKNIQYF
d_gene: NA; v_gene: TRBV3-1; abundance: NA; j_gene: TRBJ1-5; CDR3nt: TGTGCCAGCAGCCAAGGCCAGATGCTACAGCCCCAGCATTTT; CDR3aa: CASSQGQMLQPQHF
d_gene: TRBD2; v_gene: TRBV7-2; abundance: NA; j_gene: TRBJ2-3; CDR3nt: TGTGCCAGCAGCTCCGTAGCGGGGGGATCCACAGATATGCAGTATTTT; CDR3aa: CASSSVAGGSTDMQYF
d_gene: NA; v_gene: TRBV6-2/TRBV6-3; abundance: NA; j_gene: TRBJ2-5; CDR3nt: TGTGCCAGCAGTCACAAGGGTGGGCGAGAGACCCAGTACTTC; CDR3aa: CASSHKGGRETQYF